This T cell receptor beta chain was sequenced during a study of cytomegalovirus exposure and HLA in healthy donors. The CDR3 loop spans 15 amino acids. Trimming cost V 5 bases and J 7 bases, with 15 bases left between them. Germline V gives CDR1 MNHEY, CDR2 SVGAGI. With respect to this clone: The antigen remains unidentified.

It was with 60 Vbeta and 13 Jbeta primers that the PCR ran. Libraries were prepared by immunoSEQ multiplex PCR; TCRdb keeps only in-frame clonotypes and omits some of them. Of 120,000 to 150,000 clones listed, around three quarters are singletons. Whole-study results and caveats: A later analysis linked a missense DCLRE1C variant to TCR beta V- and J-gene trimming. Sequencing depth roughly uniform across donors was assumed in presence/absence analyses. TCR association rates varied by HLA locus in a later analysis, with DRB1 highest and HLA-C lowest. In vitro assays verified that three CMV-associated chains recognized CMV antigens specifically.

Sequencing used PBMCs. The chain joins TRBV6-5 to TRBJ1-6; the D gene is possibly TRBD1 (6 bases). This clonotype originated in a man between 40 and 49 years old in good health and CMV-seronegative. The CDR3 here is CASSLQGPRNSPLHF. CDR3 DNA: TGTGCCAGCAGTCTTCAGGGGCCCCGGAATTCACCCCTCCACTTT.